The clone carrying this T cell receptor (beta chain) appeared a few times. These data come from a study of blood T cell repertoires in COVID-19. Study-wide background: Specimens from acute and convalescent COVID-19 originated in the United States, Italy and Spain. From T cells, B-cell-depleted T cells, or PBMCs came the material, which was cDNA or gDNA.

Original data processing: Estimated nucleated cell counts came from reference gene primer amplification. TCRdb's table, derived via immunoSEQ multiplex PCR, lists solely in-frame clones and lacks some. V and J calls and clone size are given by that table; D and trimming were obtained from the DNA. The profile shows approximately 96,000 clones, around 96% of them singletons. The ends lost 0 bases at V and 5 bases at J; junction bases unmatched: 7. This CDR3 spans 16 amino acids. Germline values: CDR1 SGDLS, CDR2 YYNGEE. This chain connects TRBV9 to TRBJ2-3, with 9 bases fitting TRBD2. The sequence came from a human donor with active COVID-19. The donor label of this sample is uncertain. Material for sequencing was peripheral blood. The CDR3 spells CASSVVGGGAKDTQYF. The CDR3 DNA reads TGTGCCAGCAGCGTAGTTGGCGGGGGGGCAAAAGATACGCAGTATTTT.